This T cell receptor beta chain was sequenced for a study of blood T cell repertoires in COVID-19. Study as a whole: Acute and convalescent COVID-19 specimens originated in the United States, Italy and Spain.

This clone appeared once. Authors' analysis steps: By means of reference gene primer amplification, nucleated cell counts were estimated. The method was immunoSEQ multiplex PCR; TCRdb's version includes in-frame clones alone and lacks a portion of them. V and J calls plus clone size are reproduced from that table; the DNA served to infer D and trimming. The table lists around 100,000 clones, 75% to 90% of them singletons. Material for sequencing was peripheral blood. This receptor was obtained from a woman aged 80 or older with acute or convalescent COVID-19.

CDR3 in amino acids: CASSLSTGHHSNQPQHF. The CDR3 nucleotides are TGTGCCAGCAGCTTATCGACAGGGCATCATAGCAATCAGCCCCAGCATTTT. V gene TRBV7-7 combines with J gene TRBJ1-5, with 7 bases fitting TRBD1. CDR3 length: 17 amino acids. The trim removed 2 bases at V and 0 bases at J, leaving 7 bases unmatched. In germline, CDR1 is SSHAT, CDR2 FNYEAQ (reference sequence).